This T cell receptor beta chain came from a study of vaccination and CD4 T cells after COVID-19. Study as a whole: Two doses of either BNT162b2 or mRNA-1273 vaccine went to participants.

Sample time point: late sampling 161 to 241 days after vaccination in a few convalescent patients. This sample's treatment: roughly 10-day PBMC culture with coronavirus spike peptide pools or control peptides (ViraFEST assay). Between the trimmed V and J ends, which lost 1 base and 5 bases, there was a span of 14 bases. CDR3 length: 15 amino acids. Germline assignment: CDR1 SEHNR and CDR2 FQNEAQ (reference sequence). Cultured CD4+ T-cell DNA underwent Oncomine TCR Beta short-read sequencing. TCRdb reprocessed the PCR reads with MiXCR, giving one entry per CDR3 protein. The sample consists of 15,000 or so distinct CDR3 sequences, 52% of them appearing once. Turning to this clonotype: As yet, its antigen is unknown.

General study findings and limits: It was observed that, in convalescent patients, a median about 90% of reactive clones arose only post-vaccination.

This receptor was obtained from a human donor who had recovered from COVID-19. The chain has TRBV7-9 and TRBJ1-1; D is possibly TRBD1 (5 bases). The specimen comprised CD4+ T cells from blood, cultured in vitro, sampled about 7 months after SARS-CoV-2 vaccination. DNA for the CDR3: TGTGCCAGCAGCTTAGTGGGCAGGGATGTGACTGAAGCTTTCTTT. It codes for CASSLVGRDVTEAFF. Complete variable domain (other parts from reference TRBV7-9 and TRBJ1-1): DTGVSQNPRHKITKRGQNVTFRCDPISEHNRLYWYRQTLGQGPEFLTYFQNEAQLEKSRLLSDRFSAERPKGSFSTLEIQRTEQGDSAMYLCASSLVGRDVTEAFFGQGTRLTVV.